Presented here are 21 T cell receptor beta chains from one specimen sequenced in a study of blood T cells in healthy people across ages. A sample-barcoded 5' primer and a J-beta primer mix were used in a second PCR of roughly 7 to 11 cycles. Using its own MiXCR run on the 5' RACE reads, TCRdb lists one record per CDR3 protein. This table holds about 670,000 distinct CDR3 sequences, roughly 43% found once. Sequencing was carried out using blood. Receptor source: a man older than 75 in good health.

V usage is TRBV7-2 and J usage is TRBJ2-5; D is unresolved. Germline CDR1 SGHTA, CDR2 FQGNSA. The CDR3 loop spans 13 amino acids. V was pared by 1 base and J by 2 bases, with 5 bases between. CDR3 nucleotides: TGTGCCAGCAGCTTAGTGATACAAGAGACCCAGTACTTC. Residues: CASSLVIQETQYF.

V is TRBV7-2 and J is TRBJ1-5; D unresolved. Germline CDR1 and CDR2: SGHTA and FQGNSA. The CDR3 runs 14 residues. V lost 5 bases to trimming and J lost 4 bases, with 12 bases between them. The CDR3 is CASSPDGLNQPQHF. As DNA, the CDR3 is TGTGCCAGCAGCCCCGACGGCCTGAATCAGCCCCAGCATTTT.

In this sample, this clonotype turned up a few times. This chain joins TRBV9 and TRBJ2-1; 7 bases are a match to TRBD2. Germline V gene lookup returns CDR1 SGDLS and CDR2 YYNGEE. Trimming at V came to 3 bases and at J to 5 bases, leaving 14 bases not matched to a gene. The CDR3 is 17 amino acids. CDR3 nucleotide sequence: TGTGCCAGCAGCGCCCCTCTGTCGCGGGGGAGAGACAATGAGCAGTTCTTC. Translated: CASSAPLSRGRDNEQFF.

The rearrangement links TRBV5-1 to TRBJ1-5; the D is unclear. CDR3 length: 15 amino acids. V shed 0 bases and J shed 0 bases, with 7 bases lying between them. The germline CDR1 and CDR2 sequences are SGHRS and YFSETQ. The CDR3 DNA is TGCGCCAGCAGCTTGGACTCGCTTAGCAATCAGCCCCAGCATTTT. This gives the protein CASSLDSLSNQPQHF.

This clonotype was picked up a small number of times. This rearrangement joins TRBV20-1 to TRBJ2-7, with 9 bases aligning to TRBD2. The germline gives CDR1 DFQATT, CDR2 SNEGSKA (reference sequence). CDR3 length: 16 amino acids. V lost 0 bases to trimming and J lost 0 bases; unmatched junction nucleotides: 6. The CDR3 region has the DNA TGCAGTGCTAGAGAACGCTTGACTAGCGGCTCCTACGAGCAGTACTTC. Amino acid sequence: CSARERLTSGSYEQYF.

This clonotype occurred once. This chain connects TRBV20-1 to TRBJ1-2, with TRBD1 matching 8 bases. Germline loops: CDR1 DFQATT, CDR2 SNEGSKA (reference sequence). The CDR3 covers 15 residues. J lost 3 bases, V lost 3 bases, and 9 bases had no gene match. Written as DNA, the CDR3 is TGCAGTGCTAGTTCAGGGGGCGCGTGGGACTATGGCTACACCTTC. It specifies CSASSGGAWDYGYTF.

This clonotype was found many times. The rearrangement links TRBV3-1 to TRBJ1-2, with 9 nucleotides matching TRBD1. Germline assignment: CDR1 LGHDT and CDR2 YNNKEL (reference sequence). The V segment lost 3 bases and the J segment 7 bases; nucleotides outside the gene matches: 9. The CDR3 is 15 residues long. CDR3 sequence: CASSQEGQGMSGYTF. CDR3 DNA: TGTGCCAGCAGCCAGGAGGGACAGGGTATGAGTGGCTACACCTTC. The entire variable domain, with the rest obtained from reference TRBV3-1 and TRBJ1-2, is as follows: DTAVSQTPKYLVTQMGNDKSIKCEQNLGHDTMYWYKQDSKKFLKIMFSYNNKELIINETVPNRFSPKSPDKAHLNLHINSLELGDSAVYFCASSQEGQGMSGYTFGSGTRLTVV.

For this clonotype: Its ends do not fully match the called genes, so a read error is possible. The rearrangement uses TRBV4-3 and TRBJ2-1; perhaps TRBD2 as D (6 bases). This CDR3 is 18 amino acids long. Germline V CDR1 and CDR2: LGHNA, YSLEER. The DNA for the CDR3 is TGCGCCAGCGGCCAAGATCCTCAGCGGGTGAGCTCCTACAATGAGCAGTTCTTC. Translation: CASGQDPQRVSSYNEQFF.

In its sample, this clonotype was seen many times. The chain combines TRBV27 with TRBJ2-6; D is unclear. The CDR3 extends over 15 amino acids. Germline CDR1 and CDR2: MNHEY and SMNVEV (reference sequence). Trimming left V 5 bases short and J 2 bases short, with 10 bases between. CDR3 DNA: TGTGCCAGCAGTCTCGACATAACTGGGGCCAACGTCCTGACTTTC. As protein: CASSLDITGANVLTF.

Of note for this clonotype: Being one base from a much bigger clone, this may be a read error. The V gene is TRBV29-1, the J gene TRBJ1-2; D is ambiguous. The CDR3 contains 11 residues. From germline, CDR1 is SQVTM and CDR2 ANQGSEA. CDR3 loop: CSVDRLGGHTF. The DNA of the CDR3 is TGCAGCGTTGACAGGTTGGGTGGCCACACCTTC.

About this clonotype: This may arise from a read error, as a much more abundant clone is one base away. The V call is TRBV5-1, the J call TRBJ2-7, with 14 bases fitting TRBD2. CDR3 length equals 16 residues. J gave up 7 bases and V 5 bases, and 11 bases lay outside the gene matches. Germline CDR1 reads SGHRS; CDR2 reads YFSETQ. CDR3 amino acids: CASSPYGTSGRNEQYF. CDR3 DNA sequence: TGCGCCAGCAGTCCCTATGGGACTAGCGGGAGAAATGAGCAGTACTTC.

V is TRBV9 and J is TRBJ2-4; 7 positions agree with TRBD2. With 3 bases clipped from V and 3 bases from J, the junction kept 9 bases outside the gene matches. Germline CDR1 and CDR2: SGDLS and YYNGEE. The CDR3 covers 16 residues. CDR3 in amino acids: CASSAREVGVKNIQYF. Here the CDR3 DNA reads TGTGCCAGCAGCGCTCGGGAGGTGGGAGTCAAAAACATTCAGTACTTC.

The rearrangement uses TRBV30 and TRBJ2-1; D gene unclear. Germline CDR1 and CDR2: GTSNPN and SVGIG (reference sequence). The germline V and J ends were trimmed by 0 bases and 5 bases, with 8 bases remaining between them. The CDR3 spans 13 residues. The CDR3 protein is CAWSVVPNNEQFF. Written as DNA, the CDR3 is TGTGCCTGGAGTGTAGTACCGAACAATGAGCAGTTCTTC.

This clonotype was detected a few times. The chain carries TRBV5-1 and TRBJ2-3; 7 bases match TRBD2. The CDR3 sequence is 16 residues long. Germline CDR1 SGHRS, CDR2 YFSETQ. Unmatched junction bases numbered 9, after V lost 4 bases and J lost 1 base. As DNA, the CDR3 is TGCGCCAGCAGCCTAGCTAGCGGAGGGGGCACAGATACGCAGTATTTT. It codes for CASSLASGGGTDTQYF.

This clonotype occurred a few times. This rearrangement joins TRBV10-1 to TRBJ2-7; 9 bases align to TRBD2. After removal of 4 bases from V and 2 bases from J, the junction contained 3 bases not matched to a gene. Germline CDR1 reads WNHNN; CDR2 reads SYGVQD (reference sequence). The CDR3 covers 14 residues. The CDR3 sequence is CASSASGTTYEQYF. In nucleotides, the CDR3 is TGCGCCAGCAGTGCTAGCGGGACTACCTACGAGCAGTACTTC.

This clonotype was counted once. V and J are TRBV27 and TRBJ2-4; the match to TRBD2 covers 13 bases. Losses at the gene ends were 7 bases for V and 13 bases for J; bases not matched to a gene: 25. From germline, CDR1 is MNHEY and CDR2 SMNVEV (reference sequence). This CDR3 is 19 amino acids long. CDR3 DNA: TGTGCCAGCATTTGGGGGACAGGGGGGACTAGCGGGGATTACAATGAGCAGTACTTC. This encodes CASIWGTGGTSGDYNEQYF.

The V gene is TRBV5-1, the J gene TRBJ1-2; no reliable D call. The CDR3 sequence is 15 residues long. Germline CDR1 and CDR2: SGHRS and YFSETQ. Trimming stripped 4 bases from V and 4 bases from J, with 17 bases between. The CDR3 spells CASSPRAEGSYGYTF. The CDR3 nucleotides read TGCGCCAGCAGCCCACGGGCGGAGGGATCCTATGGCTACACCTTC.

As concerns this clonotype: One end of the junction varies from germline; a read error may be responsible. The chain links TRBV19 to TRBJ1-2; TRBD1 agrees at 7 bases. The CDR3 length is 15 residues. Germline V gives CDR1 LNHDA, CDR2 SQIVND (reference sequence). Here the CDR3 reads CASRAHRDSDYSYTF. The DNA for the CDR3 is TGTGCCAGTAGAGCCCACCGGGACAGTGACTATAGCTACACCTTC.

The rearrangement uses TRBV7-3 and TRBJ1-1, with D unclear. The CDR3 runs 14 residues. V was trimmed by 4 bases and J by 6 bases, leaving 15 bases between them. CDR1 and CDR2 from the germline V gene are SGHTA and FQGTGA. CDR3 sequence (DNA): TGTGCCAGCAGCTCTAATGCAGGAATCGCTGAAGCTTTCTTT. This codes for CASSSNAGIAEAFF.

This clonotype was counted between two and nine times. J is TRBJ2-1 and V is TRBV24-1; 8 bases fit TRBD1. This CDR3 comprises 16 residues. The junction had 11 bases not matched to a gene; V was cut back by 4 bases and J by 7 bases. CDR1 is KGHDR, CDR2 SFDVKD, per germline. In DNA, the CDR3 is TGTGCCACCAGTGACCCCGACAGGGGAATGAGGAATGAGCAGTTCTTC. Protein product: CATSDPDRGMRNEQFF.

CDR3 bases: TGTGCCAGCAGCAACCGGGACAGTTTTTTTTCGACAGATACGCAGTATTTT. It encodes CASSNRDSFFSTDTQYF. The gene calls are TRBV13 and TRBJ2-3, with 7 bases fitting TRBD1. The germline V gene encodes CDR1 PRHDT and CDR2 FYEKMQ (reference sequence). There are 17 residues in the CDR3. The junction had 14 bases not matched to a gene; V was cut back by 5 bases and J by 3 bases.